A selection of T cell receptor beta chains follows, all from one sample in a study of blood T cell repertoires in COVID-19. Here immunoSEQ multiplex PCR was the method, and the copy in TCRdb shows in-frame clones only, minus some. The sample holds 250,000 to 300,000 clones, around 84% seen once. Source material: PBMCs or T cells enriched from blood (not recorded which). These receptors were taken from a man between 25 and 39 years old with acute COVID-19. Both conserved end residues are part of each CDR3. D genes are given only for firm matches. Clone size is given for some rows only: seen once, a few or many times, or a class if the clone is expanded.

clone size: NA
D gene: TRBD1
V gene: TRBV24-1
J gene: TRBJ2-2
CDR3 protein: CARRQGQNTGELFF
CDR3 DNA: TGTGCCAGAAGACAGGGGCAGAACACCGGGGAGCTGTTTTTT

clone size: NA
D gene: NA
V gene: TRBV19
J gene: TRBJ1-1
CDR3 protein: CASSIGKQARTEAFF
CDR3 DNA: TGTGCCAGTAGTATAGGAAAACAAGCGAGGACTGAAGCTTTCTTT

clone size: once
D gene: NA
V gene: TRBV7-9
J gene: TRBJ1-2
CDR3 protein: CASRAGASYGYTF
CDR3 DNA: TGTGCCAGCAGGGCAGGGGCCAGCTATGGCTACACCTTC

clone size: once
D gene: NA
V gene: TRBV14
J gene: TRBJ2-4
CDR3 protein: CASSQVGGKNIQYF
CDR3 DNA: TGTGCCAGCAGCCAAGTAGGGGGCAAAAACATTCAGTACTTC

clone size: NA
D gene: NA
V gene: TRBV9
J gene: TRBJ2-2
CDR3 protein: CASKSLRESGELFF
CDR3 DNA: TGTGCCAGCAAAAGCTTGCGGGAATCCGGGGAGCTGTTTTTT

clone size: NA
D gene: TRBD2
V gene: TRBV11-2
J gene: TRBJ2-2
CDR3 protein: CASSLRRGGATGELFF
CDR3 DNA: TGTGCCAGCAGCTTACGACGGGGGGGCGCCACCGGGGAGCTGTTTTTT

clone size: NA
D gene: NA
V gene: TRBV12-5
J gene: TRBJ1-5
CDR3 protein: CASGFENNQPQHF
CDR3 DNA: TGTGCTAGTGGTTTCGAGAACAATCAGCCCCAGCATTTT

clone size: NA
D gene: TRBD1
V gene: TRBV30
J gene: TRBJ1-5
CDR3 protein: CAWGQGSYQPQHF
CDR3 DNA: TGTGCCTGGGGACAGGGGAGTTATCAGCCCCAGCATTTT

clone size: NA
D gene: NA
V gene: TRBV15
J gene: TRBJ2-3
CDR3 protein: CATSRDKGLGDTQYF
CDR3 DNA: TGTGCCACCAGCAGAGATAAGGGACTTGGAGATACGCAGTATTTT

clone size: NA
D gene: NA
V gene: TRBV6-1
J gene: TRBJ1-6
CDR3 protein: CASSEGEGLSNSPLHF
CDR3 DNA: TGTGCCAGCAGTGAAGGAGAGGGCCTAAGTAATTCACCCCTCCACTTT

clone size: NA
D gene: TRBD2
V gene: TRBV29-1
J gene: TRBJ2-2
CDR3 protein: CSVRLAGGWELFF
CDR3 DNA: TGCAGCGTAAGACTAGCGGGGGGTTGGGAGCTGTTTTTT

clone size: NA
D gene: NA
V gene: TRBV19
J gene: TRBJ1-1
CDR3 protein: CASIQGRTNTEAFF
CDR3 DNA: TGTGCCAGTATACAGGGAAGAACGAACACTGAAGCTTTCTTT

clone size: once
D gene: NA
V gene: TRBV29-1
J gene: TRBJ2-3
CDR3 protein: CSVEGGDRFTDTQYF
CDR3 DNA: TGCAGCGTTGAAGGGGGGGACCGATTCACAGATACGCAGTATTTT

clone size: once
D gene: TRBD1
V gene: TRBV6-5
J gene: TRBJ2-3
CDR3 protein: CASRTGTTDTQYF
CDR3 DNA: TGTGCCAGCAGGACAGGGACCACAGATACGCAGTATTTT

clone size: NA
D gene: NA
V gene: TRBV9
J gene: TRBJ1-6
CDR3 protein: CASSVVQGPNSPLHF
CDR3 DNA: TGTGCCAGCAGCGTAGTTCAGGGCCCCAATTCACCCCTCCACTTT

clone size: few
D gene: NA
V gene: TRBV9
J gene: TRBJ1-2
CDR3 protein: CASSARQANYGYTF
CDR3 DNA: TGTGCCAGCAGCGCAAGACAGGCTAACTATGGCTACACCTTC

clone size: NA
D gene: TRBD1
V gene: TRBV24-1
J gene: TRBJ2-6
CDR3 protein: CATRGEDRDGANVLTF
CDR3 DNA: TGTGCCACCAGAGGGGAGGACAGGGATGGGGCCAACGTCCTGACTTTC

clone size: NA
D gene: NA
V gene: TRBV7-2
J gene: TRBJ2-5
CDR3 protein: CASSSQGLETQYF
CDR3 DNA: TGTGCCAGCAGCTCACAGGGTCTGGAGACCCAGTACTTC

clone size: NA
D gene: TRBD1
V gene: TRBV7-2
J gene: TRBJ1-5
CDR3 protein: CASSLGQGQGQPQHF
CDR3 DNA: TGTGCCAGCAGCCTAGGACAGGGACAGGGTCAGCCCCAGCATTTT

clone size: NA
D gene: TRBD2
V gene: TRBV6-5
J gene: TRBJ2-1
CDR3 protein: CASSPLAGAYNEQFF
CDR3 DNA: TGTGCCAGCAGTCCACTAGCGGGGGCATACAATGAGCAGTTCTTC

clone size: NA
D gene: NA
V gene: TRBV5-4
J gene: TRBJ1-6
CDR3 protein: CASSSGADGSPLHF
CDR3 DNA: TGTGCCAGCAGCTCCGGAGCCGACGGTTCACCCCTCCACTTT

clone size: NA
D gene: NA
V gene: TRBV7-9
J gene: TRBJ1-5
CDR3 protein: CASSLEKQGILQPQHF
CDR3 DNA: TGTGCCAGCAGCTTAGAGAAGCAGGGGATCTTACAGCCCCAGCATTTT

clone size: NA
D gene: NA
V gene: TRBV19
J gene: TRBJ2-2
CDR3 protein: CASSPWGDFNTGELFF
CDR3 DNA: TGTGCCAGTAGTCCCTGGGGGGACTTCAACACCGGGGAGCTGTTTTTT